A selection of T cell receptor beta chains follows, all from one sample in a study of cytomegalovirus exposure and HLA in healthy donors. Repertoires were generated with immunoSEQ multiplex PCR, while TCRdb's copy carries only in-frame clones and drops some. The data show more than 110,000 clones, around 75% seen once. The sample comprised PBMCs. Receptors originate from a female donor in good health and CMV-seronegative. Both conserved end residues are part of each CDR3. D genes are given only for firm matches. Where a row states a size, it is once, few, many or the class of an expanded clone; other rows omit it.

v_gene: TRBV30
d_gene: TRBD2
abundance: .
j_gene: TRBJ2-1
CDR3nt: TGTGCCTGGATTGGGGCGGGAGGTGTTGAGCAGTTCTTC
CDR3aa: CAWIGAGGVEQFF

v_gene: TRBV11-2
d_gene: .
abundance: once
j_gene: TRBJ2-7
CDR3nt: TGTGCCAGCAGCGCAGATCTAGCCCACGAGCAGTACTTC
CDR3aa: CASSADLAHEQYF

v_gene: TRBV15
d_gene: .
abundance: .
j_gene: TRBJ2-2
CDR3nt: TGTGCCACCAGCAGAGTTAATACCGGGGAGCTGTTTTTT
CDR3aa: CATSRVNTGELFF

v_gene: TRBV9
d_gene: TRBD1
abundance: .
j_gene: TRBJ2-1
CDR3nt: TGTGCCAGCAGCGTAGCAGGGGGCAATGAGCAGTTCTTC
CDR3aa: CASSVAGGNEQFF

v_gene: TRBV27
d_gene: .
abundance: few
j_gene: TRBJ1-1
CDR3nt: TGTGCCAGCAGTTTATATGCACCTACCCTAAACACTGAAGCTTTCTTT
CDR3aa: CASSLYAPTLNTEAFF

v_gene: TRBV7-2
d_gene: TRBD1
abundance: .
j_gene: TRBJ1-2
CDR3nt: TGTGCCAGCAGGAGGGGACAGCGCTATGGCTACACCTTC
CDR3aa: CASRRGQRYGYTF

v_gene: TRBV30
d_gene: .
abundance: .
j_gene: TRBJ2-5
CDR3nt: TGTGCCAGCGGACAGCAGTACCAAGAGACCCAGTACTTC
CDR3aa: CASGQQYQETQYF

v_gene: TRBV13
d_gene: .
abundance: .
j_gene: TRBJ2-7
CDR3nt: TGTGCCAGCAGCCCGACTAGTAAGGGCTACGAGCAGTACTTC
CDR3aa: CASSPTSKGYEQYF

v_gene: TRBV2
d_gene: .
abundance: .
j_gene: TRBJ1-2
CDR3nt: TGTGCCAGCAGCCCTCCGCGATGCGGCTACACCTTC
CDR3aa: CASSPPRCGYTF

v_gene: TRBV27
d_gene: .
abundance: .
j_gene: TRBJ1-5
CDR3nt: TGTGCCAGCAGGCCCGGAGCGGGTGGCAATCAGCCCCAGCATTTT
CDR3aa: CASRPGAGGNQPQHF

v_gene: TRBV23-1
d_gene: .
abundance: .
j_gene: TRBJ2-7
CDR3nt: TGCGCCAGCAGTCCTGAACTCGAGCCCCCGAATAGATCCTACGAGCAGTACTTC
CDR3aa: CASSPELEPPNRSYEQYF

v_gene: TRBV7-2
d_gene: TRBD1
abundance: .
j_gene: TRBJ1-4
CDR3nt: TGTGCCAGCAGCTCCCGGACAGGGGGAAGTGAAAAACTGTTTTTT
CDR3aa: CASSSRTGGSEKLFF

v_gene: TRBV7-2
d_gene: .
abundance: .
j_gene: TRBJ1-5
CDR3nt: TGTGCCAGCAGCTTAGCGGGAGCCCCCCACCAGCATTTT
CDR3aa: CASSLAGAPHQHF